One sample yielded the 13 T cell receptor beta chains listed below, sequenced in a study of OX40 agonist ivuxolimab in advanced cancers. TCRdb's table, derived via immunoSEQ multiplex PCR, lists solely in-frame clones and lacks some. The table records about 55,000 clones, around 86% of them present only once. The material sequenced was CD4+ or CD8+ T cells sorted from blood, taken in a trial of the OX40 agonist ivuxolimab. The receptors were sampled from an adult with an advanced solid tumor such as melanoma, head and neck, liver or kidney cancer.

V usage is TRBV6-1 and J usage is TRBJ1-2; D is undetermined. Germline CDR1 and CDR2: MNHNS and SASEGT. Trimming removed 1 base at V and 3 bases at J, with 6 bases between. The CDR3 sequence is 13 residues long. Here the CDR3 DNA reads TGTGCCAGCAGTGAAGGCAGCTACTATGGCTACACCTTC. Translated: CASSEGSYYGYTF.

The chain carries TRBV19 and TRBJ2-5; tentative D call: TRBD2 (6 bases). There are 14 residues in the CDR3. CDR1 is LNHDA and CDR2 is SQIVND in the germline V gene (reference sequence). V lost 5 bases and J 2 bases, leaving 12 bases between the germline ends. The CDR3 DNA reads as TGTGCCAGTAGTTTATGGGAGGATCAAGAGACCCAGTACTTC. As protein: CASSLWEDQETQYF.

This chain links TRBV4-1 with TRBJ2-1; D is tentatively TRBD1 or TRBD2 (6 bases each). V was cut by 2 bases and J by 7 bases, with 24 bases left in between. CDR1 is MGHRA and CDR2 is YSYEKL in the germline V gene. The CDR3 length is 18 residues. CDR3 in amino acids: CASSQYYMRGAPGNEQFF. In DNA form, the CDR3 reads TGCGCCAGCAGCCAATATTACATGAGGGGGGCTCCGGGAAATGAGCAGTTCTTC.

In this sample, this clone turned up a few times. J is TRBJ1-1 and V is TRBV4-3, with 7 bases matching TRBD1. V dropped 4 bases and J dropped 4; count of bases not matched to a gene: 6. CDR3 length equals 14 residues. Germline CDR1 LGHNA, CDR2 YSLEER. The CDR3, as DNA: TGCGCCAGCAGCCGACAGGGCCTGAGCACTGAAGCTTTCTTT. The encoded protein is CASSRQGLSTEAFF.

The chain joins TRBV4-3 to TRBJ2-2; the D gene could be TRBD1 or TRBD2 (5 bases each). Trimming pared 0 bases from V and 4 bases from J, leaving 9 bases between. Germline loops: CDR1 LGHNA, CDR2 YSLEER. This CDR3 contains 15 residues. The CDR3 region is CASSQEGVPTGELFF. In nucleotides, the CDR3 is TGCGCCAGCAGCCAAGAGGGGGTCCCCACCGGGGAGCTGTTTTTT.

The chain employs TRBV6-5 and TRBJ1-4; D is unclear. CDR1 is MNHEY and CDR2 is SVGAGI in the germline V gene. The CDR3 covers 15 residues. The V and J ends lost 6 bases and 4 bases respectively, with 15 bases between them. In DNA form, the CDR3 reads TGTGCCAGCAGCCCCTTTTGGCGGAATAATGAAAAACTGTTTTTT. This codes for CASSPFWRNNEKLFF.

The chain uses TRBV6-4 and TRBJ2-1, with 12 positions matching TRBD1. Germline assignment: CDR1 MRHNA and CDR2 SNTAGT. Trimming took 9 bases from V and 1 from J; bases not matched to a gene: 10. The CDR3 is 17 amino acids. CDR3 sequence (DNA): TGTGCCAGTGCGCCCGGGACAGGGGGCCGGTCCTACAATGAGCAGTTCTTC. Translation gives CASAPGTGGRSYNEQFF.

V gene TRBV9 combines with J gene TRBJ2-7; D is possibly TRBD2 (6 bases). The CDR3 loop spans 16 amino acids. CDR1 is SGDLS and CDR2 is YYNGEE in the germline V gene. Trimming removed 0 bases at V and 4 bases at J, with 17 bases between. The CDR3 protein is CASSVAPGVPLYEQYF. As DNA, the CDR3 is TGTGCCAGCAGCGTAGCTCCGGGAGTTCCCCTATACGAGCAGTACTTC.

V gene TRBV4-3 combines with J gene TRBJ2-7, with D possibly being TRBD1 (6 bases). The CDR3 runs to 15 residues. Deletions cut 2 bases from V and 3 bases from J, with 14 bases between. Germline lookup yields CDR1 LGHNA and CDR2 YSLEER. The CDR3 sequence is CASSQFSGRGYEQYF. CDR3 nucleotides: TGCGCCAGCAGCCAATTTTCTGGCAGGGGCTACGAGCAGTACTTC.

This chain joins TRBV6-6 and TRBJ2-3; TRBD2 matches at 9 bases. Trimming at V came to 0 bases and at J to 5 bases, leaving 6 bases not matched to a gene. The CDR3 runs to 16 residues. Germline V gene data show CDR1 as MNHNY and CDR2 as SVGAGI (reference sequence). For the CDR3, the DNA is TGTGCCAGCAGTTACTCTGCGGGGGGGTCGGTAGATACGCAGTATTTT. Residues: CASSYSAGGSVDTQYF.

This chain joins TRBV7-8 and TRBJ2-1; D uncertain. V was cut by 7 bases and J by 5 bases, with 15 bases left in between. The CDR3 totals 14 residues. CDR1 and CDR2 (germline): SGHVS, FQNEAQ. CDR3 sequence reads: CASTIPTNHNEQFF. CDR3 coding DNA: TGTGCCAGCACCATACCTACCAATCACAATGAGCAGTTCTTC.

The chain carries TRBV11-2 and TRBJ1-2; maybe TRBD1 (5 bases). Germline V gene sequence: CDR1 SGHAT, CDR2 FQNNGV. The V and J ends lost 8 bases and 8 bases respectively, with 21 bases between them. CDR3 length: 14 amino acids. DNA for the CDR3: TGTGCCAGCTTTTCGGGTTGGGGCTGGGACGGCTACACCTTC. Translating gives CASFSGWGWDGYTF.

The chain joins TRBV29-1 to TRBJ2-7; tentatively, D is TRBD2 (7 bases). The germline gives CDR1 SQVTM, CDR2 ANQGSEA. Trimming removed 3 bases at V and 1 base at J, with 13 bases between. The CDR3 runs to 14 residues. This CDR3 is CSVEAGEGSYEQYF. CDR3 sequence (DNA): TGCAGCGTTGAGGCAGGGGAGGGATCCTACGAGCAGTACTTC.